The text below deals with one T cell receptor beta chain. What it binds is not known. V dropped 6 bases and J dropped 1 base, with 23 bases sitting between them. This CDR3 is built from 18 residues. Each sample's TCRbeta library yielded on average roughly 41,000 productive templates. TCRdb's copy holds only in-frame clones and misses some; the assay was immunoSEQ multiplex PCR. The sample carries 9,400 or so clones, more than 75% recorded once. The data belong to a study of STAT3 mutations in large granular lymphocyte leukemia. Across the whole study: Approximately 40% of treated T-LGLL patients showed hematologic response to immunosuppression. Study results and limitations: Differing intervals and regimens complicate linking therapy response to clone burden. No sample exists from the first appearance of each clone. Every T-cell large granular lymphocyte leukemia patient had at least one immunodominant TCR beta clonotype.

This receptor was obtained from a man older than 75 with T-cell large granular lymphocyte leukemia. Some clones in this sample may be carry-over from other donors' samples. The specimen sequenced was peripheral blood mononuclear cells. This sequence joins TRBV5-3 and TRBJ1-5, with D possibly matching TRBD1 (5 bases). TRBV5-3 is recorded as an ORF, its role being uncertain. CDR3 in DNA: TGTGCCAGAACCTCGGGGACCGAAACGGGAATGAGCAATCAGCCCCAGCATTTT. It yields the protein CARTSGTETGMSNQPQHF.